A selection of T cell receptor beta chains follows, all from one sample in a study of CD8 T cells in ankylosing spondylitis. In TCRdb, the 5' RACE reads were re-called with MiXCR into one record per CDR3 protein. The sample holds roughly 250,000 distinct CDR3 sequences; 8% to 9.5% are singletons and the top ten take 6.5% to 7%. Source material: blood, either unsorted or a sorted T cell fraction (not recorded which). These receptor sequences come from a male donor with ankylosing spondylitis or in good health (not recorded which). The CDR3 runs from the conserved cysteine through the conserved F or W. A D gene is named only where the DNA matches it firmly. A clone size is listed for some rows: how often the clone was seen (once, few, many), or a class if it is expanded.

V gene: TRBV20-1; J gene: TRBJ2-3; clone size: many; D gene: TRBD2; CDR3 protein: CSASQGLAGGWADTQYF; CDR3 DNA: TGCAGTGCTAGCCAGGGACTAGCGGGAGGGTGGGCAGATACGCAGTATTTT
V gene: TRBV27; J gene: TRBJ1-2; clone size: many; D gene: NA; CDR3 protein: CASSPLGGGYTF; CDR3 DNA: TGTGCCAGCAGCCCGTTGGGGGGTGGCTACACCTTC
V gene: TRBV27; J gene: TRBJ2-7; clone size: many; D gene: NA; CDR3 protein: CASSPGTASYEQYF; CDR3 DNA: TGTGCCAGCAGCCCCGGGACGGCCTCCTACGAGCAGTACTTC
V gene: TRBV9; J gene: TRBJ2-7; clone size: many; D gene: NA; CDR3 protein: CASSVAPGSRYEQYF; CDR3 DNA: TGTGCCAGCAGCGTAGCTCCCGGGAGTCGGTACGAGCAGTACTTC
V gene: TRBV7-8; J gene: TRBJ1-6; clone size: many; D gene: NA; CDR3 protein: CASSLSTRVGDNSPLHF; CDR3 DNA: TGTGCCAGCAGCTTATCTACCAGGGTTGGTGATAATTCACCCCTCCACTTT
V gene: TRBV20-1; J gene: TRBJ2-2; clone size: many; D gene: TRBD2; CDR3 protein: CSARIAGGTGELFF; CDR3 DNA: TGCAGTGCTCGGATAGCGGGAGGGACCGGGGAGCTGTTTTTT
V gene: TRBV20-1; J gene: TRBJ2-7; clone size: many; D gene: TRBD2; CDR3 protein: CSGSEAGGFAEQYF; CDR3 DNA: TGCAGTGGCAGCGAAGCGGGAGGGTTTGCCGAGCAGTACTTC
V gene: TRBV12-3/TRBV12-4; J gene: TRBJ2-3; clone size: NA; D gene: NA; CDR3 protein: CASSLRVAGDTQYF; CDR3 DNA: TGTGCCAGCAGTCTCAGGGTTGCGGGAGATACGCAGTATTTT
V gene: TRBV12-3/TRBV12-4; J gene: TRBJ2-1; clone size: few; D gene: TRBD1; CDR3 protein: CASSSRDRGGNEQFF; CDR3 DNA: TGTGCCAGCAGTTCCCGGGACAGGGGAGGTAATGAGCAGTTCTTC
V gene: TRBV4-1; J gene: TRBJ2-7; clone size: NA; D gene: NA; CDR3 protein: CASSQGTGPAYEQYF; CDR3 DNA: TGCGCCAGCAGCCAGGGGACTGGACCGGCTTACGAGCAGTACTTC
V gene: TRBV5-1; J gene: TRBJ1-6; clone size: many; D gene: NA; CDR3 protein: CASSLGDLSPLHF; CDR3 DNA: TGCGCCAGCAGCTTGGGGGACCTTTCACCCCTCCACTTT
V gene: TRBV7-9; J gene: TRBJ2-5; clone size: many; D gene: TRBD1; CDR3 protein: CASSLLTGQQETQYF; CDR3 DNA: TGTGCCAGCAGCCTTCTTACGGGACAGCAAGAGACCCAGTACTTC
V gene: TRBV6-5; J gene: TRBJ2-4; clone size: NA; D gene: NA; CDR3 protein: CASSYSSSGGANIQYF; CDR3 DNA: TGTGCCAGCAGTTACTCGAGTTCGGGGGGCGCGAACATTCAGTACTTC
V gene: TRBV11-3; J gene: TRBJ1-5; clone size: many; D gene: NA; CDR3 protein: CASSLDGYQPQHF; CDR3 DNA: TGTGCCAGCAGCTTAGACGGGTACCAGCCCCAGCATTTT
V gene: TRBV7-2; J gene: TRBJ2-1; clone size: NA; D gene: NA; CDR3 protein: CASSLEAGWEQFF; CDR3 DNA: TGTGCCAGCAGCTTAGAGGCGGGTTGGGAGCAGTTCTTC
V gene: TRBV5-1; J gene: TRBJ2-1; clone size: many; D gene: TRBD2; CDR3 protein: CASSLDGDYDEQFF; CDR3 DNA: TGCGCCAGCAGCTTGGACGGGGACTATGATGAGCAGTTCTTC
V gene: TRBV5-1; J gene: TRBJ2-3; clone size: many; D gene: TRBD2; CDR3 protein: CASSLLTSGGITDTQYF; CDR3 DNA: TGCGCCAGCAGCTTGTTAACTAGCGGGGGTATCACAGATACGCAGTATTTT
V gene: TRBV5-1; J gene: TRBJ2-7; clone size: many; D gene: TRBD2; CDR3 protein: CASSSGTSEIYEQYF; CDR3 DNA: TGCGCCAGCAGCTCGGGGACTAGCGAGATCTACGAGCAGTACTTC